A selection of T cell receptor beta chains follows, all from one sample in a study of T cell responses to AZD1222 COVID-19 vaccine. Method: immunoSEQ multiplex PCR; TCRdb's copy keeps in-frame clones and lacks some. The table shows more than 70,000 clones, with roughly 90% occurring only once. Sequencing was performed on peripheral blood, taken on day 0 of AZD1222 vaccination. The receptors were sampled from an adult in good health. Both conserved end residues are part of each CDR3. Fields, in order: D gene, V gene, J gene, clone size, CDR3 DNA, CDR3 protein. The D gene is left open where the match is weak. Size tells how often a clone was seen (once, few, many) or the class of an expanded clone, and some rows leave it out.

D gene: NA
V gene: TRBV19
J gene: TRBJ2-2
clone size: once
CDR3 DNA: TGTGCCAGTAGTACCTTCACTCCGAACACCGGGGAGCTGTTTTTT
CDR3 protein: CASSTFTPNTGELFF

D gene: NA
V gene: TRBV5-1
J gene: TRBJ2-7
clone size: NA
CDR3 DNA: TGCGCCAGCAGCTTGTCAGGACCATGGAACGAGCAGTACTTC
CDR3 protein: CASSLSGPWNEQYF

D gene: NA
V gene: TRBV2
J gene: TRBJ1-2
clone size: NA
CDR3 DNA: TGTGCCAGCAGTGTGGCAGGAAGCTATGGCTACACCTTC
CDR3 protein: CASSVAGSYGYTF

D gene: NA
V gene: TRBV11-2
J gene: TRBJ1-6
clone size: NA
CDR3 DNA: TGTGCCAGCAGCCCAACCCGACAGGAAAGTTCACCCCTCCACTTT
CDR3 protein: CASSPTRQESSPLHF

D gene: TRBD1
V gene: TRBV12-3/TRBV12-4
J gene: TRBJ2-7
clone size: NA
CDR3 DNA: TGTGCCAGCAGTTTAAGGGGGCTGAACGAGCAGTACTTC
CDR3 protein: CASSLRGLNEQYF

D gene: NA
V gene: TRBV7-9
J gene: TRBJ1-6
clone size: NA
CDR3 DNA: TGTGCCAGCAGCACAAACGCTGTGAGGGGAGGGTCACCCCTCCACTTT
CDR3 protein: CASSTNAVRGGSPLHF

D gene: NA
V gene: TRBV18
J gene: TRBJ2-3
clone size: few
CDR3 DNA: TGTGCCAGCTCACCGTCACAGGGAGCCACAGATACGCAGTATTTT
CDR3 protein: CASSPSQGATDTQYF

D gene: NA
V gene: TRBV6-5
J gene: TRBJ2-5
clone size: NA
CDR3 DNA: TGTGCCAGCATGAGTGGGGGGACCCAAGAGACCCAGTACTTC
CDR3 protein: CASMSGGTQETQYF

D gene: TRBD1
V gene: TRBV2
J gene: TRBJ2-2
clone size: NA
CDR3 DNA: TGTGCCAGCGGGACAGGGTGGACCGGGGAGCTGTTTTTT
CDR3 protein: CASGTGWTGELFF

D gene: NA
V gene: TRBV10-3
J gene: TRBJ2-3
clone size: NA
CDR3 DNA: TGTGCCATCAGAGAGGACGCGGCTTTCACAGATACGCAGTATTTT
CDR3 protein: CAIREDAAFTDTQYF

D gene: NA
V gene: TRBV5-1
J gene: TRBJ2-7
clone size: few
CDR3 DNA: TGCGCCAGCAGCTTGGGTCTTTTCCAAGGGTACGAGCAGTACTTC
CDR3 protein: CASSLGLFQGYEQYF

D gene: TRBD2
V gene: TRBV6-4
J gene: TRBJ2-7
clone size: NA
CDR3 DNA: TGTGCCAGCAGTGACCCTGGAGAAGCGCGGGAGTACGAGCAGTACTTC
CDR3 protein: CASSDPGEAREYEQYF

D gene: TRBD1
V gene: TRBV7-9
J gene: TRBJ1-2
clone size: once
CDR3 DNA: TGTGCCAGCAGCCGGGGACAGGGTCATGGCTACACCTTC
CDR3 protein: CASSRGQGHGYTF

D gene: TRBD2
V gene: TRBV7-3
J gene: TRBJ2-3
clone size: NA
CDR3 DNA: TGTGCCAGCAGCTTCACTAGCGGGGGGGCCCAGGATACGCAGTATTTT
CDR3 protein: CASSFTSGGAQDTQYF

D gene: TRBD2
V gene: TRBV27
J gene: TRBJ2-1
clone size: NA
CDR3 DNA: TGTGCCAGCAACCCTCGGGAGGCCGATGAGCAGTTCTTC
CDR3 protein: CASNPREADEQFF

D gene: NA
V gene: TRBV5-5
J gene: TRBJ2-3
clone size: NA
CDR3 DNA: TGTGCCAGCAGCCTGACCTCCCCGGATACGCAGTATTTT
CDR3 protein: CASSLTSPDTQYF

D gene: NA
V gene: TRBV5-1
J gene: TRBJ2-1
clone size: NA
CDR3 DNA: TGCGCCAGCAGCGGGCTGAAGGCCCTAGAAAAGGCGCAGTTCTTC
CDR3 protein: CASSGLKALEKAQFF

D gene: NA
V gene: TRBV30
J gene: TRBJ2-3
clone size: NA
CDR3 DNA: TGTGCCAGCGTAAATTCCGGGGGTAACACAGATACGCAGTATTTT
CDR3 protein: CASVNSGGNTDTQYF

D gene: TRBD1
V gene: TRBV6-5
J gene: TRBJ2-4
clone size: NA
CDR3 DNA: TGTGCCACCGGGACAGGGGGCTTACTAAACATTCAGTACTTC
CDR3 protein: CATGTGGLLNIQYF

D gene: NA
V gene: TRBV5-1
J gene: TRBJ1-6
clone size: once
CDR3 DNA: TGCGCCAGCAGCTTGGTTTCAGGCAATTCACCCCTCCACTTT
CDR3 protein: CASSLVSGNSPLHF